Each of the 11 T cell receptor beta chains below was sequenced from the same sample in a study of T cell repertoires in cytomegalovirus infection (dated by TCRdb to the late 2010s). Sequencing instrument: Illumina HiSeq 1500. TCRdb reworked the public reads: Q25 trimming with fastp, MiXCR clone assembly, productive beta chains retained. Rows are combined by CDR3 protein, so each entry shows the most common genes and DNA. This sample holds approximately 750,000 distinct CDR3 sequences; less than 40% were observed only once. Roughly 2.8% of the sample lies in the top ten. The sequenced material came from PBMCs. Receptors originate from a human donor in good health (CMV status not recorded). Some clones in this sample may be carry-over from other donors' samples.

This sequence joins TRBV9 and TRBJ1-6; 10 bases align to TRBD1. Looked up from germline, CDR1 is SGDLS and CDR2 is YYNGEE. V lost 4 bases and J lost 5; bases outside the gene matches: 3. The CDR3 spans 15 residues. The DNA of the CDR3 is TGTGCCAGCAGCCCCGGACAGGGGGATAATTCACCCCTCCACTTT. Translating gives CASSPGQGDNSPLHF. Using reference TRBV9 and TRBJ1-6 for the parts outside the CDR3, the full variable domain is DSGVTQTPKHLITATGQRVTLRCSPRSGDLSVYWYQQSLDQGLQFLIQYYNGEERAKGNILERFSAQQFPDLHSELNLSSLELGDSALYFCASSPGQGDNSPLHFGNGTRLTVT.

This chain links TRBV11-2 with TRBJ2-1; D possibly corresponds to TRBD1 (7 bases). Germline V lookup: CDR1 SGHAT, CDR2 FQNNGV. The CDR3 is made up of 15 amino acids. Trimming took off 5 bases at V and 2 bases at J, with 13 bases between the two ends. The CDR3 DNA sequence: TGTGCCAGCAGCATCAGGGGGGAACCCTACAATGAGCAGTTCTTC. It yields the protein CASSIRGEPYNEQFF.

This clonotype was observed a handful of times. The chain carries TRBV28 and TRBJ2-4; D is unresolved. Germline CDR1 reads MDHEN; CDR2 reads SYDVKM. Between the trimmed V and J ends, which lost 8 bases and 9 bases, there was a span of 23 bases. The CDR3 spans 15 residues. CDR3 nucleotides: TGTGCCAGCGTTGCGACGGCCTACGGGTTGGGCATTCAGTACTTC. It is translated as CASVATAYGLGIQYF.

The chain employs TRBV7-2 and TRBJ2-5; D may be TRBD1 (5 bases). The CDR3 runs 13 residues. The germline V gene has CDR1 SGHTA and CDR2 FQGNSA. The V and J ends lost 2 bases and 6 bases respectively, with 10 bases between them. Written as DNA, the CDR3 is TGTGCCAGCAGCTTACAGGGTTACCAGACCCAGTACTTC. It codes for CASSLQGYQTQYF.

The CDR3 here is CASSRGTSGSRGETQYF. CDR3 sequence (DNA): TGTGCCAGCAGCCGCGGGACTAGCGGGAGCCGGGGAGAGACCCAGTACTTC. The chain has TRBV7-2 and TRBJ2-5; 14 positions agree with TRBD2. The CDR3 spans 17 residues. CDR1 is SGHTA and CDR2 is FQGNSA in the germline V gene. The J segment lost 4 bases and the V segment lost 5 bases, leaving 9 bases of the junction unmatched.

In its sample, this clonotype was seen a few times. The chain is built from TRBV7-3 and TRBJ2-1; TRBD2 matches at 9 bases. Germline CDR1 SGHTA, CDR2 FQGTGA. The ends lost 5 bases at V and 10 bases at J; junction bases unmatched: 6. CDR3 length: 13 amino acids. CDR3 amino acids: CASSHSGGKEQFF. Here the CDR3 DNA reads TGTGCCAGCAGCCATAGCGGGGGAAAGGAGCAGTTCTTC.

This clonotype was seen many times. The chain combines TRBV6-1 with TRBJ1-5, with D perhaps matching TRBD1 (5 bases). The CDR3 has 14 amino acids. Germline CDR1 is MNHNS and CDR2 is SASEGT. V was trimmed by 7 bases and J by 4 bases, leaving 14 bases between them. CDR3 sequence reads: CASTQGRTNQPQHF. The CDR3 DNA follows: TGTGCCAGCACCCAGGGCCGGACTAATCAGCCCCAGCATTTT.

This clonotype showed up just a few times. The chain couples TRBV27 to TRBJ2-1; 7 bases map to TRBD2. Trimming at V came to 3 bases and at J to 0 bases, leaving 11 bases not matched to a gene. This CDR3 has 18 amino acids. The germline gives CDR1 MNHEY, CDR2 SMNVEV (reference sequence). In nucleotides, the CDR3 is TGTGCCAGCAGTTTTCAATTCCCTAGCGGACTCTCCTACAATGAGCAGTTCTTC. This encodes CASSFQFPSGLSYNEQFF.

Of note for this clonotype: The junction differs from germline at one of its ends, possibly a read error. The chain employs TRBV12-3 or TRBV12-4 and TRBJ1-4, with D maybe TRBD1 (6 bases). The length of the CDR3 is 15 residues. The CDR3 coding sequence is TGTGCCTGCAGCCCGGGACACGGAACTGATGAAAAACTGTTTTTT. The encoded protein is CACSPGHGTDEKLFF.

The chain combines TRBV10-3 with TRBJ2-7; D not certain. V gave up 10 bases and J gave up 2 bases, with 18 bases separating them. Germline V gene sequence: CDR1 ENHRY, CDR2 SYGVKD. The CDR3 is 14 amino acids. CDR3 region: CATKTLTNTYEQYF. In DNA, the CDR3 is TGTGCCACCAAGACACTGACAAACACCTACGAGCAGTACTTC.

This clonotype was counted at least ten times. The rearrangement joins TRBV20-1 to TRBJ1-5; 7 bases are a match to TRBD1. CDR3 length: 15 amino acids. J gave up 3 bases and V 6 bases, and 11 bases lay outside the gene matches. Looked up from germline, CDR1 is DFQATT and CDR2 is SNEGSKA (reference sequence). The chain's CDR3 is CSAFGRQGNNQPQHF. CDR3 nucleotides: TGCAGTGCCTTCGGGAGACAGGGTAACAATCAGCCCCAGCATTTT.